The sequence of this TCR beta chain was determined in a study of blood T cells in healthy people across ages. In regard to this clonotype: What it binds is unknown.

With a J-beta primer mix and a sample-barcoded 5' primer, a second PCR ran roughly 6 to 11 cycles. TCRdb processed the 5' RACE reads anew with MiXCR; each CDR3 protein has one entry. The sample shows over 1,500,000 distinct CDR3 sequences, around 40% of them seen only once. The CDR3 spans 13 residues. V was pared by 1 base and J by 11 bases, with 14 bases between. Germline V gene lookup returns CDR1 LGHNA and CDR2 YNFKEQ. The sample, about 9.7 milliliters of peripheral blood, was drawn from each donor. Study-wide findings and caveats: TCR beta diversity per million T cells fell roughly linearly with age. Versus aged donors, long-lived donors had higher diversity and more naive CD4+ cells.

This chain connects TRBV4-2 to TRBJ2-5, with TRBD2 as a possible D gene (6 bases). The sequenced sample consisted of blood. The TCR originated in a human donor in good health. The CDR3 nucleotides are TGTGCCAGCAGCCAAGCGGAGGGGATAGAGCAGTACTTC. Translating gives CASSQAEGIEQYF.